Presented here are 20 T cell receptor beta chains from one specimen sequenced in a study of cytomegalovirus exposure and HLA in healthy donors. Use of 60 Vbeta and 13 Jbeta primers characterized the PCR. The protocol was immunoSEQ multiplex PCR, while the TCRdb copy is restricted to in-frame clones and leaves out a portion. Of under 250,000 clones listed, approximately 80% are singletons. The sequenced sample was PBMCs. The source of these receptors is a boy aged 2 to 10 in good health and CMV-seronegative.

The chain has TRBV5-8 and TRBJ2-7; 7 nucleotides align to TRBD1. J lost 4 bases, V lost 0 bases, and 4 bases had no gene match. There are 14 residues in the CDR3. Germline V gives CDR1 SGHTS, CDR2 YDEGEE. CDR3 in amino acids: CASSLDRGGYEQYF. The CDR3 DNA sequence: TGTGCCAGCAGCTTGGACAGGGGCGGGTACGAGCAGTACTTC.

The CDR3 loop reads CASSSPGRYGYTF. The CDR3 DNA sequence: TGTGCCAGCAGCTCGCCCGGTCGCTATGGCTACACCTTC. This rearrangement joins TRBV7-2 to TRBJ1-2; D call uncertain. Germline V gene data show CDR1 as SGHTA and CDR2 as FQGNSA. Trimming cost V 4 bases and J 4 bases, with 10 bases left between them. This CDR3 comprises 13 residues.

The rearrangement links TRBV9 to TRBJ2-1, with 8 nucleotides matching TRBD2. The junction had 6 bases not matched to a gene; V was cut back by 4 bases and J by 9 bases. Germline V gene data show CDR1 as SGDLS and CDR2 as YYNGEE. The CDR3 runs 13 residues. CDR3 amino acids: CASSLGAGVEQFF. The CDR3 nucleotides are TGTGCCAGCAGCTTGGGAGCGGGAGTTGAGCAGTTCTTC. Looking up the rest from reference TRBV9 and TRBJ2-1 gives the full variable domain: DSGVTQTPKHLITATGQRVTLRCSPRSGDLSVYWYQQSLDQGLQFLIQYYNGEERAKGNILERFSAQQFPDLHSELNLSSLELGDSALYFCASSLGAGVEQFFGPGTRLTVL.

The V and J genes are TRBV6-4 and TRBJ2-2; weak D call: TRBD1 (6 bases). Trimming shortened V by 5 bases and J by 6 bases, and 13 bases separated the two germline ends. CDR1 is MRHNA, CDR2 SNTAGT, per germline. The CDR3 covers 14 residues. The CDR3 sequence is CASSPLQGPGELFF. The CDR3 DNA is TGTGCCAGCAGTCCTTTACAGGGCCCCGGGGAGCTGTTTTTT.

This clone turned up a few times. V gene TRBV27 combines with J gene TRBJ1-1, with TRBD1 as a possible D gene (5 bases). The germline CDR1 and CDR2 sequences are MNHEY and SMNVEV (reference sequence). The CDR3 length is 13 residues. V was clipped by 6 bases and J by 3 bases, with 11 bases between them. The CDR3 region has the DNA TGTGCCAGCAGCGTAGACAGTTACACTGAAGCTTTCTTT. Encoded protein: CASSVDSYTEAFF.

V and J are TRBV21-1 and TRBJ1-2; the table calls TRBD1, which could not be checked here. TRBV21-1 is flagged as a pseudogene. The CDR3 is 18 amino acids. The CDR3 DNA sequence: TGTGCCAGCAGCAAAACCCGGGACAGGCTTTTAGCTAACTATGGCTACACCTTC. Protein sequence: CASSKTRDRLLANYGYTF.

This clone was counted once. The V and J genes are TRBV13 and TRBJ2-3, with 12 bases fitting TRBD2. Germline CDR1 is PRHDT and CDR2 is FYEKMQ (reference sequence). Trimming took 5 bases from V and 5 from J; bases not matched to a gene: 20. The CDR3 totals 20 residues. The chain's CDR3 is CASSAPGRFASGRAEDTQYF. The CDR3 nucleotides read TGTGCCAGCAGCGCCCCCGGGAGGTTCGCTAGCGGGAGGGCCGAAGATACGCAGTATTTT.

This chain uses TRBV7-9 with TRBJ2-1; 16 bases line up with TRBD2. Looked up from germline, CDR1 is SEHNR and CDR2 is FQNEAQ (reference sequence). The CDR3 extends over 15 amino acids. The junction had 3 bases not matched to a gene; V was cut back by 5 bases and J by 8 bases. This CDR3 is CASSTGTSGRDEQFF. The CDR3, as DNA: TGTGCCAGCAGCACCGGGACTAGCGGGAGGGATGAGCAGTTCTTC.

This chain links TRBV18 with TRBJ1-5; D is undetermined. This CDR3 comprises 15 residues. Trimming left V 2 bases short and J 0 bases short, with 8 bases between. Germline V gene sequence: CDR1 KGHSH, CDR2 LQKENI. CDR3 sequence (DNA): TGTGCCAGCTCACCAGCGGTAAATAGCAATCAGCCCCAGCATTTT. This codes for CASSPAVNSNQPQHF.

CDR3 nucleotide sequence: TGTGCCAGCAGCTCACTCGGGACAGCTTCCTACGAGCAGTACTTC. It codes for CASSSLGTASYEQYF. The chain links TRBV7-2 to TRBJ2-7; 7 positions match TRBD1. This CDR3 has 15 amino acids. Per the germline V gene, CDR1 is SGHTA and CDR2 is FQGNSA. V lost 4 bases, J lost 1 base, and 7 bases stayed unmatched.

V gene TRBV19 combines with J gene TRBJ2-5; 7 bases are a match to TRBD1. Germline values: CDR1 LNHDA, CDR2 SQIVND (reference sequence). V dropped 2 bases and J dropped 0; count of bases not matched to a gene: 0. This CDR3 comprises 14 residues. CDR3 sequence: CASSITGDQETQYF. The CDR3 DNA reads as TGTGCCAGTAGTATAACAGGGGACCAAGAGACCCAGTACTTC.

The gene calls are TRBV7-9 and TRBJ1-3; 9 bases line up with TRBD1. The CDR3 covers 16 residues. Germline assignment: CDR1 SEHNR and CDR2 FQNEAQ (reference sequence). V was pared by 0 bases and J by 4 bases, with 4 bases of the junction left unmatched. The DNA of the CDR3 is TGTGCCAGCAGCTTAGCGGCCGGGACAGGGGGAAACACCATATATTTT. Protein product: CASSLAAGTGGNTIYF.

The chain combines TRBV14 with TRBJ1-2; 12 bases agree with TRBD1. Germline CDR1 reads SGHDN; CDR2 reads FVKESK. V lost 5 bases to trimming and J lost 5 bases; unmatched junction nucleotides: 6. The CDR3 extends over 15 amino acids. CDR3 residues: CASSERDRGLYGYTF. CDR3 DNA sequence: TGTGCCAGCAGCGAGAGGGACAGGGGGCTGTATGGCTACACCTTC.

This chain joins TRBV20-1 and TRBJ1-1; TRBD1 might be the D (6 bases). CDR1 is DFQATT, CDR2 SNEGSKA, per germline (reference sequence). The V end was cut by 6 bases, the J end by 7 bases, with 6 bases between. This CDR3 comprises 9 residues. Written as DNA, the CDR3 is TGCAGTGCCAGGGGTGAAGCTTTCTTT. Translating gives CSARGEAFF.

On this clone: A junction end diverges from the germline sequence, so it may reflect a read error. The rearrangement joins TRBV7-9 to TRBJ2-3; D gene ambiguous. The CDR3 covers 12 residues. Germline V gives CDR1 SEHNR, CDR2 FQNEAQ (reference sequence). DNA for the CDR3: TGTTCCAGCAGCGTTGAGGCAGATACGCAGTATTTT. Translated, it gives CSSSVEADTQYF. Full variable domain (outside the CDR3, taken from reference TRBV7-9 and TRBJ2-3): DTGVSQNPRHKITKRGQNVTFRCDPISEHNRLYWYRQTLGQGPEFLTYFQNEAQLEKSRLLSDRFSAERPKGSFSTLEIQRTEQGDSAMYLCSSSVEADTQYFGPGTRLTVL.

The sample holds a few counts of this clone. V usage is TRBV7-2 and J usage is TRBJ2-7; 9 bases are a match to TRBD2. The length of the CDR3 is 16 residues. V dropped 1 base and J dropped 5; count of bases not matched to a gene: 9. Germline CDR1 and CDR2: SGHTA and FQGNSA. This CDR3 reads CASSLEAAGGLNEQYF. CDR3 bases: TGTGCCAGCAGCTTAGAGGCCGCGGGAGGGTTGAACGAGCAGTACTTC.

The J gene is TRBJ2-7, the V gene TRBV2; possibly TRBD1 for D (5 bases). V was pared by 9 bases and J by 2 bases, with 14 bases between. This CDR3 region has 13 residues. CDR1 and CDR2 from the germline V gene are SNHLY and FYNNEI. Here the CDR3 DNA reads TGTGCCAGTTGGATGGACACAGCCTACGAGCAGTACTTC. It is translated as CASWMDTAYEQYF.

The chain recombines TRBV29-1 with TRBJ2-1; D is uncertain. This CDR3 is 14 amino acids long. Germline values: CDR1 SQVTM, CDR2 ANQGSEA. The V and J ends lost 4 bases and 7 bases respectively, with 17 bases between them. The CDR3 loop is CSVAPHEVSNEQFF. CDR3 bases: TGCAGCGTTGCCCCACACGAGGTGTCGAATGAGCAGTTCTTC.

The table lists this clone with a few counts. CDR3 sequence (DNA): TGTGCCTGGAGTGTCAGGCACACAGCTTTCTTT. Amino acids: CAWSVRHTAFF. The V gene is TRBV30, the J gene TRBJ1-1; D remains ambiguous. Trimming removed 0 bases at V and 10 bases at J, with 9 bases between. Germline CDR1 and CDR2: GTSNPN and SVGIG (reference sequence). This CDR3 region has 11 residues.

The J gene is TRBJ2-7, the V gene TRBV5-3, with TRBD2 matching over 10 bases. TRBV5-3 has ORF status, its function being uncertain. The CDR3 length is 16 residues. The V gene end was trimmed by 4 bases and the J gene end by 0 bases; junction bases not matched to a gene: 7. Written as DNA, the CDR3 is TGTGCCAGAAGCGGGATAACTAGCGGGGCCTCCTACGAGCAGTACTTC. Translated, it gives CARSGITSGASYEQYF.